Below, 23 T cell receptor beta chains from the same sample are listed, as sequenced in a study of beta chain features in type 1 diabetes. Of the isolated RNA, all was reverse transcribed, and so the sequenced material was expressed TCRB transcripts. Using immunoSEQ multiplex PCR, the repertoire was profiled, and TCRdb retains in-frame clones only, with some absent. Among about 710,000 clones listed, around an eighth were seen once. These receptors have no identified antigens. Study outcomes and limitations: Among patients with Type 1 diabetes, TCRB CDR3s were moderately but significantly shorter in every one of the four CD4+ subsets.

The sequencing input was naive CD4+ T cells from blood. These TCRs come from a man in his late teens or twenties with type 1 diabetes.

The V gene is TRBV4-2, the J gene TRBJ2-3; TRBD2 aligns across 10 bases. Trimming took 0 bases from V and 8 from J; bases not matched to a gene: 8. This CDR3 is 16 amino acids long. Germline CDR1 and CDR2: LGHNA and YNFKEQ. For the CDR3, the DNA is TGTGCCAGCAGCCAAGATAAGGCTAGCGGGGGAATTACGCAGTATTTT. It yields the protein CASSQDKASGGITQYF.

The chain recombines TRBV28 with TRBJ2-7; a weak D match, TRBD1 (6 bases). V shed 5 bases and J shed 1 base, with 18 bases lying between them. CDR1 is MDHEN and CDR2 is SYDVKM in the germline V gene. The CDR3 is 16 amino acids. The CDR3 DNA sequence: TGTGCCAGCAGTAACGAACTGACAGGAACTTCCTACGAGCAGTACTTC. It encodes CASSNELTGTSYEQYF.

In this sample, this clone turned up a few times. The V gene is TRBV30, the J gene TRBJ2-7; D not resolved. V dropped 4 bases and J dropped 0 bases, with 16 bases sitting between them. The CDR3 is 15 residues long. Germline CDR1 GTSNPN, CDR2 SVGIG (reference sequence). CDR3 protein: CAWIKPERHSYEQYF. CDR3 DNA sequence: TGTGCCTGGATCAAACCGGAGAGGCACTCCTACGAGCAGTACTTC.

The CDR3 DNA sequence: TGTGCCAGTATGGGCCTCAGGGCCCATCAGCCCCAGCATTTT. Translating it yields CASMGLRAHQPQHF. The V call is TRBV19, the J call TRBJ1-5, with D possibly being TRBD1 (5 bases). Per germline, CDR1 LNHDA and CDR2 SQIVND (reference sequence). The germline V and J ends were trimmed by 7 bases and 5 bases, with 15 bases remaining between them. The CDR3 loop spans 14 amino acids.

In DNA form, the CDR3 reads TGTGCCAGCCGGGGGCCGACTGAAGCTTTCTTT. Its protein is CASRGPTEAFF. The rearrangement links TRBV28 to TRBJ1-1, with D possibly TRBD1 on 6 matching bases. Trimming left V 8 bases short and J 5 bases short, with 9 bases between. The germline gives CDR1 MDHEN, CDR2 SYDVKM. CDR3 length equals 11 residues. Using reference TRBV28 and TRBJ1-1 for the parts outside the CDR3, the full variable domain is DVKVTQSSRYLVKRTGEKVFLECVQDMDHENMFWYRQDPGLGLRLIYFSYDVKMKEKGDIPEGYSVSREKKERFSLILESASTNQTSMYLCASRGPTEAFFGQGTRLTVV.

This chain connects TRBV9 to TRBJ2-2; D not certain. In germline, CDR1 is SGDLS, CDR2 YYNGEE. V lost 3 bases and J lost 5, with 8 bases in between. CDR3 size: 13 residues. For the CDR3, the DNA is TGTGCCAGCAGCGATGATTTGACCGGGGAGCTGTTTTTT. The encoded protein is CASSDDLTGELFF.

This clone was counted between two and nine times. This rearrangement joins TRBV30 to TRBJ1-1, with D hard to call. CDR1 and CDR2 from the germline V gene are GTSNPN and SVGIG (reference sequence). With 4 bases removed from V and 6 bases from J, the gap between germline ends came to 18 bases. The CDR3 has 14 amino acids. CDR3 region: CAWIHYRVVAEAFF. The CDR3 region has the DNA TGTGCCTGGATTCATTATCGAGTAGTGGCTGAAGCTTTCTTT.

This clone was detected only a few times. The V call is TRBV5-1, the J call TRBJ2-7, with D possibly TRBD2 on 5 matching bases. The CDR3 length is 13 residues. From germline, CDR1 is SGHRS and CDR2 YFSETQ. V gave up 1 base and J gave up 3 bases, with 8 bases separating them. CDR3 DNA: TGCGCCAGCAGCTTGTCGGGGATCTACGAGCAGTACTTC. Protein sequence: CASSLSGIYEQYF. Complete variable domain (other parts from reference TRBV5-1 and TRBJ2-7): KAGVTQTPRYLIKTRGQQVTLSCSPISGHRSVSWYQQTPGQGLQFLFEYFSETQRNKGNFPGRFSGRQFSNSRSEMNVSTLELGDSALYLCASSLSGIYEQYFGPGTRLTVT.

The chain has TRBV4-1 and TRBJ2-5; 7 nucleotides match TRBD2. V shed 4 bases, J shed 0 bases, and the junction held 8 bases outside the gene matches. The CDR3 has 16 residues. Per the germline V gene, CDR1 is MGHRA and CDR2 is YSYEKL. For the CDR3, the DNA is TGCGCCAGCAGCCCGCCCGGGAGGAACAACCAAGAGACCCAGTACTTC. It yields the protein CASSPPGRNNQETQYF.

This clone occurred a few times. This chain joins TRBV2 and TRBJ2-5, with 7 bases aligning to TRBD2. Germline trimming cut 5 bases from V and 1 base from J; bases unmatched to any gene: 7. CDR1 is SNHLY and CDR2 is FYNNEI in the germline V gene. The CDR3 covers 15 residues. In DNA, the CDR3 is TGTGCCAGCAGTCCCTCCTTAGCGGGCCAAGAGACCCAGTACTTC. This codes for CASSPSLAGQETQYF.

The sample holds a few counts of this clone. V usage is TRBV5-1 and J usage is TRBJ2-3; D perhaps matches TRBD2 (7 bases). V lost 7 bases to trimming and J lost 6 bases, with 24 bases between them. The CDR3 consists of 16 residues. Germline V gives CDR1 SGHRS, CDR2 YFSETQ. The DNA for the CDR3 is TGCGCCAGCCAGCCATCCGTGGCGGGGGCGTCTGATACGCAGTATTTT. It yields the protein CASQPSVAGASDTQYF.

The table lists this clone with a few counts. The V and J genes are TRBV5-1 and TRBJ1-5; D unresolved. Germline-derived CDR1 and CDR2 are SGHRS and YFSETQ. Between the trimmed V and J ends, which lost 1 base and 6 bases, there was a span of 5 bases. The CDR3 runs 12 residues. This chain's CDR3 is CASSLFGQPQHF. In nucleotides, the CDR3 is TGCGCCAGCAGCTTGTTCGGTCAGCCCCAGCATTTT. The variable domain in full, with the rest retrieved from reference TRBV5-1 and TRBJ1-5, is KAGVTQTPRYLIKTRGQQVTLSCSPISGHRSVSWYQQTPGQGLQFLFEYFSETQRNKGNFPGRFSGRQFSNSRSEMNVSTLELGDSALYLCASSLFGQPQHFGDGTRLSIL.

The gene calls are TRBV6-4 and TRBJ2-1, with a possible D match to TRBD2 (6 bases). The CDR3 totals 13 residues. V lost 5 bases to trimming and J lost 5 bases, with 10 bases between them. Germline CDR1 is MRHNA and CDR2 is SNTAGT. The DNA of the CDR3 is TGTGCCAGCAGTATCGGGAGAGACAATGAGCAGTTCTTC. This encodes CASSIGRDNEQFF.

In this sample, this clone turned up a few times. The CDR3 here is CASSQRTGLDQFF. Written as DNA, the CDR3 is TGTGCCAGCAGCCAAAGGACGGGACTAGACCAGTTCTTC. This chain joins TRBV4-2 and TRBJ2-1; 8 bases agree with TRBD2. Trimming took 2 bases from V and 13 from J; bases not matched to a gene: 7. CDR1 LGHNA and CDR2 YNFKEQ come from the germline V gene. The length of the CDR3 is 13 residues.

The rearrangement links TRBV30 to TRBJ2-3; the match to TRBD2 covers 10 bases. The CDR3 has 16 residues. CDR1 is GTSNPN, CDR2 SVGIG, per germline (reference sequence). V was clipped by 4 bases and J by 4 bases; unmatched bases: 11. CDR3 in amino acids: CAWTLAGITVADTQYF. For the CDR3, the DNA is TGTGCCTGGACACTAGCGGGAATCACCGTCGCAGATACGCAGTATTTT.

This clone was counted only a few times. The J gene is TRBJ2-1, the V gene TRBV9; 12 bases fit TRBD2. This CDR3 has 17 amino acids. Germline loops: CDR1 SGDLS, CDR2 YYNGEE. After removal of 2 bases from V and 6 bases from J, the junction contained 9 bases not matched to a gene. The DNA of the CDR3 is TGTGCCAGCAGCGTTAGACTAGCGGGAGTAGGGCCCAATGAGCAGTTCTTC. Its translation is CASSVRLAGVGPNEQFF.

In its sample, this clone was seen a few times. V usage is TRBV29-1 and J usage is TRBJ2-3; D is undetermined. The germline V gene encodes CDR1 SQVTM and CDR2 ANQGSEA. The germline V and J ends were trimmed by 5 bases and 2 bases, with 11 bases remaining between them. This CDR3 has 13 residues. CDR3 nucleotide sequence: TGCAGCGTTTCCATCGTCCACACAGATACGCAGTATTTT. Encoded protein: CSVSIVHTDTQYF.

This clone was seen a handful of times. The chain joins TRBV7-2 to TRBJ2-5; D remains ambiguous. The length of the CDR3 is 15 residues. V lost 1 base to trimming and J lost 8 bases, with 17 bases between them. The germline CDR1 and CDR2 sequences are SGHTA and FQGNSA. The chain's CDR3 is CASSLVADSESTQYF. DNA of the CDR3: TGTGCCAGCAGCTTAGTAGCTGACTCGGAGAGCACCCAGTACTTC.

This clone occurred a few times. The rearrangement links TRBV5-4 to TRBJ1-5; D is unclear. Trimming shortened V by 2 bases and J by 4 bases, and 10 bases separated the two germline ends. CDR3 length equals 14 residues. Germline CDR1 SGHNT, CDR2 YYREEE (reference sequence). The CDR3 spells CASSLGRTNQPQHF. The CDR3 DNA reads TGTGCCAGCAGCTTAGGGCGAACTAATCAGCCCCAGCATTTT.

This clone was counted only a few times. This chain joins TRBV5-1 and TRBJ2-7; D perhaps matches TRBD1 (5 bases). CDR1 is SGHRS, CDR2 YFSETQ, per germline. The CDR3 sequence is 13 residues long. V lost 0 bases and J lost 3, with 7 bases in between. CDR3 nucleotide sequence: TGCGCCAGCAGCTTGGAACAGGACTACGAGCAGTACTTC. As protein: CASSLEQDYEQYF.

This clone showed up just a few times. The gene calls are TRBV10-2 and TRBJ2-2; 10 bases match TRBD2. Germline V gene lookup returns CDR1 WSHSY and CDR2 SAAADI. CDR3 size: 14 residues. V shed 4 bases and J 5 bases; nucleotides not matched to a gene: 1. In DNA form, the CDR3 reads TGCGCCAGCAGTGTACTAGCGGGAACCGGGGAGCTGTTTTTT. Its translation is CASSVLAGTGELFF.

This clone was picked up a small number of times. V gene TRBV5-4 combines with J gene TRBJ2-2; D call uncertain. The V end lost 3 bases, the J end lost 7 bases, and 19 bases lay between the germline ends. Germline CDR1 and CDR2: SGHNT and YYREEE (reference sequence). The CDR3 runs to 16 residues. CDR3 region: CASSSLSVVGRGELFF. The CDR3 DNA reads as TGTGCCAGCAGCTCTCTATCGGTTGTAGGACGCGGGGAGCTGTTTTTT. Looking up the rest from reference TRBV5-4 and TRBJ2-2 gives the full variable domain: ETGVTQSPTHLIKTRGQQVTLRCSSQSGHNTVSWYQQALGQGPQFIFQYYREEENGRGNFPPRFSGLQFPNYSSELNVNALELDDSALYLCASSSLSVVGRGELFFGEGSRLTVL.

The table lists this clone with a few counts. The rearrangement joins TRBV27 to TRBJ2-3; 7 bases line up with TRBD2. Trimming cost V 7 bases and J 4 bases; bases outside gene matches: 8. Germline V gene data show CDR1 as MNHEY and CDR2 as SMNVEV (reference sequence). The CDR3 runs 14 residues. The CDR3 protein is CASNRLAGADTQYF. CDR3 sequence (DNA): TGTGCCAGCAACAGACTAGCAGGCGCAGATACGCAGTATTTT.